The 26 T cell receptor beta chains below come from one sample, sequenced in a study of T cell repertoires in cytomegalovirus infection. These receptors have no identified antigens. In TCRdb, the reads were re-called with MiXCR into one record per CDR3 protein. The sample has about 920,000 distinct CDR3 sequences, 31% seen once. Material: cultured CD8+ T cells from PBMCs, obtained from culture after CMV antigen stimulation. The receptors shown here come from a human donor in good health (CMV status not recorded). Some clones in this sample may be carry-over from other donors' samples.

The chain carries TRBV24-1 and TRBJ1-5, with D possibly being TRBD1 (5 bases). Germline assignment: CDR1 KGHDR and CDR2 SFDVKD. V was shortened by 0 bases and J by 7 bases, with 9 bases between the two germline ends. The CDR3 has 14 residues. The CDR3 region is CATSDLEGTQPQHF. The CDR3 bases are TGTGCCACCAGTGATTTGGAAGGGACCCAGCCCCAGCATTTT.

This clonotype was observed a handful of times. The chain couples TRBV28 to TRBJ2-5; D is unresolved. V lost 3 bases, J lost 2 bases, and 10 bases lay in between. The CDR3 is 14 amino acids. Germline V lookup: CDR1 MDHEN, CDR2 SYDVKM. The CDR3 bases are TGTGCCAGCAGTTTGTGGGCTCTGCAAGAGACCCAGTACTTC. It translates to CASSLWALQETQYF.

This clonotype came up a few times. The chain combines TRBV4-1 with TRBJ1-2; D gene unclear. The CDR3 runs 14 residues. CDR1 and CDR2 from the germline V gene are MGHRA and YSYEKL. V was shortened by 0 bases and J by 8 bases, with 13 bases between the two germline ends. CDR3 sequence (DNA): TGCGCCAGCAGCCAAGAACGGGGAACTAACGGCTACACCTTC. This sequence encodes CASSQERGTNGYTF.

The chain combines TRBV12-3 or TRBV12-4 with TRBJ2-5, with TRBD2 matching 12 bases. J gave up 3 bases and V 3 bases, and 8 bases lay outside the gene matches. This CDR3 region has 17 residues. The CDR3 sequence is CASSFLAGGQSEETQYF. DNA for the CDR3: TGTGCCAGCAGTTTTCTAGCGGGGGGGCAATCGGAAGAGACCCAGTACTTC.

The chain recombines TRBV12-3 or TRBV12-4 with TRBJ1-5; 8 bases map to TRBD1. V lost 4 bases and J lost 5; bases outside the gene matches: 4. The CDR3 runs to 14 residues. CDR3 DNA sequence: TGTGCCAGCAGTTCGACAGGGGTTCATCAGCCCCAGCATTTT. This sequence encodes CASSSTGVHQPQHF.

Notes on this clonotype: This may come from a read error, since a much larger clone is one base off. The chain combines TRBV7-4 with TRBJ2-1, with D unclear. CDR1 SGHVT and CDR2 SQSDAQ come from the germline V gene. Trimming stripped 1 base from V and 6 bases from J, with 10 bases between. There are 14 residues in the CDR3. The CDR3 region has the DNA TGTGCCAGCAGCTTAGGGATTAGCCCCAATGAGCAGTTCTTC. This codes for CASSLGISPNEQFF.

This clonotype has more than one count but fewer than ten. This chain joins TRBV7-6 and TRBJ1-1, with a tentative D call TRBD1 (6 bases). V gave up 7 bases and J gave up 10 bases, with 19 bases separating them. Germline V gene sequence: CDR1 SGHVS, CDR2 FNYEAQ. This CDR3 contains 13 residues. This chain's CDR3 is CASTRGPGDGAFF. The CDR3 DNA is TGTGCCAGCACCAGAGGGCCAGGGGATGGAGCTTTCTTT.

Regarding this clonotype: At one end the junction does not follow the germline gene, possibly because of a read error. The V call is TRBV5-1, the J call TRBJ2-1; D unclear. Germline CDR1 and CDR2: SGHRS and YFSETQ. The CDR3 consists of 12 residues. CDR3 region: CASSLALAEQFF. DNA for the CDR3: TGCGCCAGCAGTTTGGCCCTGGCGGAGCAGTTCTTC. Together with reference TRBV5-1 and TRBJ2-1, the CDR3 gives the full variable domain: KAGVTQTPRYLIKTRGQQVTLSCSPISGHRSVSWYQQTPGQGLQFLFEYFSETQRNKGNFPGRFSGRQFSNSRSEMNVSTLELGDSALYLCASSLALAEQFFGPGTRLTVL.

The CDR3 DNA reads TGTGCCAGCAGTTACCTCTTGACAGGTTTTAATGAAAAACTGTTTTTT. Translation: CASSYLLTGFNEKLFF. The rearrangement uses TRBV6-6 and TRBJ1-4; D might be TRBD1 (6 bases). The V gene lost 2 bases and the J gene lost 4 bases, with 14 bases spanning the gap. The CDR3 loop spans 16 amino acids. The germline gives CDR1 MNHNY, CDR2 SVGAGI (reference sequence).

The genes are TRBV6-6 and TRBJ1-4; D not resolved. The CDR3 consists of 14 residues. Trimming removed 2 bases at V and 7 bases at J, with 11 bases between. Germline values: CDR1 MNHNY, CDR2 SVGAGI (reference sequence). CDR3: CASSYRSVGEKLFF. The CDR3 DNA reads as TGTGCCAGCAGTTACAGGTCCGTTGGTGAAAAACTGTTTTTT.

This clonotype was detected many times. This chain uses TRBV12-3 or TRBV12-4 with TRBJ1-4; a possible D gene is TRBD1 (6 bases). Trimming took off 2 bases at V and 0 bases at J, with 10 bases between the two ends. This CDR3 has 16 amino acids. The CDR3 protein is CASSLTGFTTNEKLFF. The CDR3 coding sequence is TGTGCCAGCAGTTTAACAGGGTTTACAACTAATGAAAAACTGTTTTTT.

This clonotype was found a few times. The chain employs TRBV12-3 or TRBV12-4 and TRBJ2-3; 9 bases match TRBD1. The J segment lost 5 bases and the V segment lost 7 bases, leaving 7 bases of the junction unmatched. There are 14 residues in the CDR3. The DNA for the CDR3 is TGTGCCAGCACCTGGACAGGGGAAGTAGATACGCAGTATTTT. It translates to CASTWTGEVDTQYF.

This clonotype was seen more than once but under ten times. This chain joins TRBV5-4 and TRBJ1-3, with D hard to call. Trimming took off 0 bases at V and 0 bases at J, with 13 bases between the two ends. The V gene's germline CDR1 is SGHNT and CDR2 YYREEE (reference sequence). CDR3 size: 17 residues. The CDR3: CASSLVVEARSGNTIYF. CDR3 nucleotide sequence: TGTGCCAGCAGCTTGGTGGTAGAGGCTCGCTCTGGAAACACCATATATTTT.

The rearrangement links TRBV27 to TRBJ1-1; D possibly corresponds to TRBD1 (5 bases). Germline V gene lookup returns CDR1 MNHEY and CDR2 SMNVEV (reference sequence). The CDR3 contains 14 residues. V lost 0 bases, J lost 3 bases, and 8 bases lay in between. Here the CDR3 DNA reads TGTGCCAGCAGTTTATCAGGGGTCTACACTGAAGCTTTCTTT. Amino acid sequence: CASSLSGVYTEAFF.

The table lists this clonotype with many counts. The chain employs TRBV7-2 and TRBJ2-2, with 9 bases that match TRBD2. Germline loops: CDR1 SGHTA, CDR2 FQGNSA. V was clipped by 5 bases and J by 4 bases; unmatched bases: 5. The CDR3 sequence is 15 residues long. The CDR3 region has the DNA TGTGCCAGCAGCGCGATGCGGGGGGGCACCGGGGAGCTGTTTTTT. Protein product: CASSAMRGGTGELFF.

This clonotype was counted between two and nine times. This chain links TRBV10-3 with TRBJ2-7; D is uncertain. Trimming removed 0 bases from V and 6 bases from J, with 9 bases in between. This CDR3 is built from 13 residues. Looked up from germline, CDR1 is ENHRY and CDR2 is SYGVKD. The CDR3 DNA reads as TGTGCCATCAGTGAGTCTGGTGTGATCGAGCAGTACGTC. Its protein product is CAISESGVIEQYV.

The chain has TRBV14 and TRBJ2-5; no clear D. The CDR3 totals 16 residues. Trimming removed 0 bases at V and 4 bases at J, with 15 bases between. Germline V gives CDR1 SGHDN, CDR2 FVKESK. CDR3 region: CASSQDVGPPGETQYF. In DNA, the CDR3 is TGTGCCAGCAGCCAAGACGTGGGCCCTCCGGGAGAGACCCAGTACTTC.

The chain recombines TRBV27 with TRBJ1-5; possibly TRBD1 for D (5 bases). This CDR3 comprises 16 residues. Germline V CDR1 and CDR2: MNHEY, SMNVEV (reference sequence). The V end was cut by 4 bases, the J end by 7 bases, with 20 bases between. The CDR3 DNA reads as TGTGCCAGCAGTTCCCTGGGGATACGGGGCGGACAGCCCCAGCATTTT. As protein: CASSSLGIRGGQPQHF.

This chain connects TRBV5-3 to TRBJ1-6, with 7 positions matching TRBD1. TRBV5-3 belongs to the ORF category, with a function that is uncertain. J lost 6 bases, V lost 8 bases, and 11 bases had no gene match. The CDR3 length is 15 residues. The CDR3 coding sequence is TGTGCCAGCAGCCTAGGGACAGTAGGTAATTCACCCCTCCACTTT. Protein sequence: CASSLGTVGNSPLHF.

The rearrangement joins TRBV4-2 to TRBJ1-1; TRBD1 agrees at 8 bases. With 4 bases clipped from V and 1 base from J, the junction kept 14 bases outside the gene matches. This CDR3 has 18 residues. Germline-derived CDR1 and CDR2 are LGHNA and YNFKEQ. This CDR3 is CASSPRTGNGVRNTEAFF. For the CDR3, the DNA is TGTGCCAGCAGCCCGCGGACAGGGAATGGAGTGAGGAACACTGAAGCTTTCTTT.

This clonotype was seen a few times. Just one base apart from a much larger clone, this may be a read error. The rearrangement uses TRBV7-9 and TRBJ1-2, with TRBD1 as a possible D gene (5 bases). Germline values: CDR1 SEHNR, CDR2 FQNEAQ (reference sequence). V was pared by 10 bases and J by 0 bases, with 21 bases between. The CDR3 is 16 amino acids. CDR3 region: CANIQQDGPTNYGYTF. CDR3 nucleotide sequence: TGTGCCAACATCCAACAGGACGGACCAACTAACTATGGCTACACCTTC.

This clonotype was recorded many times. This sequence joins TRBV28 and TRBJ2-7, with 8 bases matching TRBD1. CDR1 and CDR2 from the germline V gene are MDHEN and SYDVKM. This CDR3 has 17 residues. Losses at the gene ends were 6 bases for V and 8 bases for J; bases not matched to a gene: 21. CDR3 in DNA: TGTGCCAGCAGAGATACAACAGGGGGACATAACGATGGGAAGCAGTACGTC. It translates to CASRDTTGGHNDGKQYV.

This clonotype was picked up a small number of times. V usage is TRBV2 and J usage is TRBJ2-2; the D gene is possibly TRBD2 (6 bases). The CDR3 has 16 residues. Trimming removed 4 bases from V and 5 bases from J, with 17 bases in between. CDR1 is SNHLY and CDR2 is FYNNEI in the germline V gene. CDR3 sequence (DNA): TGTGCCAGCAGTGGGGACTCCGGGACCTCAACCGGGGAGCTGTTTTTT. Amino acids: CASSGDSGTSTGELFF.

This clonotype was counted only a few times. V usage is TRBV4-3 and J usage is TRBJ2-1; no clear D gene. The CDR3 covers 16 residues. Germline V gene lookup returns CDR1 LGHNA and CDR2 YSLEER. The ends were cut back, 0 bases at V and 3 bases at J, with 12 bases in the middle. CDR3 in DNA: TGCGCCAGCAGCCAAGAATATCGAACCTACTACAATGAGCAGTTCTTC. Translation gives CASSQEYRTYYNEQFF.

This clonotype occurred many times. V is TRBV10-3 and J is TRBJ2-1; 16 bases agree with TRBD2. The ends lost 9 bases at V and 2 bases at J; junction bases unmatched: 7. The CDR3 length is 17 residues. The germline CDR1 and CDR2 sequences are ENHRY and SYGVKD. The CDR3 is CAIEGTSGGAPYNEQFF. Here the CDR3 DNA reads TGTGCCATTGAGGGGACTAGCGGGGGGGCCCCCTACAATGAGCAGTTCTTC.

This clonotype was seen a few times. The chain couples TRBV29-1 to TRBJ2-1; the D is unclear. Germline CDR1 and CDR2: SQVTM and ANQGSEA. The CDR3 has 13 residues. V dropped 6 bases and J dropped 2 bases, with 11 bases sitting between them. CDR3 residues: CSVYPGPYNEQFF. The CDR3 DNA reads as TGCAGCGTCTACCCGGGCCCCTACAATGAGCAGTTCTTC.